The rows below give T cell receptor beta chains drawn from one sample of a study of cytomegalovirus exposure and HLA in healthy donors. Profiled with immunoSEQ multiplex PCR; TCRdb holds only in-frame clones, not every one. This table has about 60,000 clones, 96% appearing once. Sequenced sample: PBMCs. These receptors were taken from a man aged 18 to 35 in good health and CMV-seronegative. Each CDR3 is given with its conserved first and last residue. Fields, in order: D gene, V gene, J gene, clone size, CDR3 DNA, CDR3 protein. A D gene is named only where the DNA matches it firmly. Clone sizes are given selectively: once, few, many, or a class where the clone is expanded.

d_call: NA
v_call: TRBV6-4
j_call: TRBJ2-2
clone_size: NA
cdr3_nt: TGTGCCAGCAGTGGGGGGGACACCGGGGAGCTGTTTTTT
cdr3_aa: CASSGGDTGELFF

d_call: NA
v_call: TRBV6-1
j_call: TRBJ1-5
clone_size: NA
cdr3_nt: TGTGCCAGCAGTGAAGTTCCCCTTCAGCCCCAGCATTTT
cdr3_aa: CASSEVPLQPQHF

d_call: NA
v_call: TRBV30
j_call: TRBJ2-2
clone_size: NA
cdr3_nt: TGTGCCTGGAGCTTCACAGGGTGGTCCGGGGAGCTGTTTTTT
cdr3_aa: CAWSFTGWSGELFF

d_call: NA
v_call: TRBV6-1
j_call: TRBJ1-4
clone_size: NA
cdr3_nt: TGTGCCAGCAGTGAAGCGATGGGTGGCATGGCGGTTTTT
cdr3_aa: CASSEAMGGMAVF

d_call: NA
v_call: TRBV7-9
j_call: TRBJ1-2
clone_size: few
cdr3_nt: TGTGCCAGCAGCCCGACGGGGGATGGCTACACCTTC
cdr3_aa: CASSPTGDGYTF

d_call: TRBD2
v_call: TRBV4-1
j_call: TRBJ2-2
clone_size: few
cdr3_nt: TGCGCCAGCAGCCAAGGTGGACTAGCGGGAGTGGGGACCGGGGAGCTGTTTTTT
cdr3_aa: CASSQGGLAGVGTGELFF

d_call: NA
v_call: TRBV25-1
j_call: TRBJ2-7
clone_size: NA
cdr3_nt: TGTGCCAGCAGTGTAGGACACAACGAGCAGTACTTC
cdr3_aa: CASSVGHNEQYF

d_call: NA
v_call: TRBV6-1
j_call: TRBJ1-5
clone_size: NA
cdr3_nt: TGTGCCAGCACCCAAACAACAGGACAGCCCCAGCATTTT
cdr3_aa: CASTQTTGQPQHF

d_call: NA
v_call: TRBV6-4
j_call: TRBJ2-7
clone_size: NA
cdr3_nt: TGTGCCAGCAGTGACTTCCAGGGGATCCACTACGAGCAGTACTTC
cdr3_aa: CASSDFQGIHYEQYF

d_call: TRBD2
v_call: TRBV12-5
j_call: TRBJ2-1
clone_size: NA
cdr3_nt: TGTGCTAGTGGTTTGAGCGGGAGTGGGAATGAGCAGTTCTTC
cdr3_aa: CASGLSGSGNEQFF

d_call: NA
v_call: TRBV7-2
j_call: TRBJ2-1
clone_size: few
cdr3_nt: TGTGCCAGCAGCTTATCGTCTAGCGCGGGGTACAATGAGCAGTTCTTC
cdr3_aa: CASSLSSSAGYNEQFF

d_call: NA
v_call: TRBV4-1
j_call: TRBJ1-4
clone_size: NA
cdr3_nt: TGCGCCAGCAGCCAAGAGCCGGTACTCCGGAGTGAAAAACTGTTTTTT
cdr3_aa: CASSQEPVLRSEKLFF

d_call: TRBD2
v_call: TRBV11-2
j_call: TRBJ2-4
clone_size: NA
cdr3_nt: TGTGCCAGCAGCTTAGGTATCCGGGCTAGCGGGAGGGCCCTGGGCATTCAGTACTTC
cdr3_aa: CASSLGIRASGRALGIQYF

d_call: NA
v_call: TRBV7-2
j_call: TRBJ2-7
clone_size: few
cdr3_nt: TGTGCCAGCAGCTTAGCGGAGATCGGCGAGCAGTACTTC
cdr3_aa: CASSLAEIGEQYF

d_call: TRBD2
v_call: TRBV15
j_call: TRBJ2-7
clone_size: NA
cdr3_nt: TGTGCCACCAGCAGGGCCTTGGCGGGAGTGAGGGAGCAGTACTTC
cdr3_aa: CATSRALAGVREQYF

d_call: NA
v_call: TRBV6-1
j_call: TRBJ2-3
clone_size: NA
cdr3_nt: TGTGCCAGCAGTGAACACGGACTGGAGGACACAGATACGCAGTATTTT
cdr3_aa: CASSEHGLEDTDTQYF